These 11 T cell receptor beta chains were all obtained from the same sample, sequenced in a study of post-analysis software for immune sequencing data. Study-wide results and limits: Roughly 5 TRBV segments were significantly more frequent in patients than in controls. TRBV5-6, TRBV5-1 and TRBV20-1 were among these segments.

Their recognized antigens are unknown. Sequencing libraries made from TCR beta cDNA carried unique molecular identifiers. MiXCR, run by TCRdb on the PCR reads, gives a single entry per CDR3 protein. The sample lists about 760,000 distinct CDR3 sequences; about 32% were seen once. Sequencing was carried out using blood. The receptors derive from a girl aged 10 to 17 with multiple sclerosis.

This sequence joins TRBV29-1 and TRBJ2-7, with a tentative D call TRBD1 (6 bases). Deletions cut 3 bases from V and 2 bases from J, with 14 bases between. The CDR3 runs to 14 residues. Germline values: CDR1 SQVTM, CDR2 ANQGSEA. In nucleotides, the CDR3 is TGCAGCGTTGACGCCGGGACAAAAACCTACGAGCAGTACTTC. It is translated as CSVDAGTKTYEQYF.

This clonotype was detected a few times. V usage is TRBV20-1 and J usage is TRBJ2-5; no clear D gene. V was trimmed by 6 bases and J by 5 bases, leaving 13 bases between them. CDR3 size: 12 residues. Germline loops: CDR1 DFQATT, CDR2 SNEGSKA (reference sequence). The CDR3 here is CSAGFYRETQYF. The CDR3 DNA reads TGCAGTGCCGGCTTCTACCGGGAGACCCAGTACTTC.

The chain joins TRBV27 to TRBJ1-1; 7 nucleotides line up with TRBD1. The trim removed 7 bases at V and 1 base at J, leaving 9 bases unmatched. The CDR3 has 15 amino acids. CDR1 and CDR2 from the germline V gene are MNHEY and SMNVEV (reference sequence). CDR3 DNA sequence: TGTGCCAGCAACCGACAGGGTGAAGCGAACACTGAAGCTTTCTTT. Translating it yields CASNRQGEANTEAFF.

With regard to this clonotype: Its ends do not fully match the called genes, so a read error is possible. V and J are TRBV20-1 and TRBJ2-4; D is perhaps TRBD1 (6 bases). CDR3 length: 14 amino acids. Germline V CDR1 and CDR2: DFQATT, SNEGSKA (reference sequence). DNA of the CDR3: TGCAGTGCTAGAGCCCGGGACAAGGGAAACGTTCAGTACTTC. As protein: CSARARDKGNVQYF.

There are a few counts of this clonotype. This sequence joins TRBV11-2 and TRBJ2-4; TRBD2 matches at 7 bases. The J call may be in error: the DNA end matches TRBJ2-7 better. Per germline, CDR1 SGHAT and CDR2 FQNNGV. The CDR3 is made up of 17 amino acids. The CDR3 sequence: CASSSWGGRGTTYEQYF. DNA for the CDR3: TGTGCCAGCAGCTCTTGGGGGGGGAGAGGGACTACCTACGAGCAGTACTTC.

This clonotype was detected only a few times. J is TRBJ2-1 and V is TRBV10-3; 10 nucleotides match TRBD2. The trim removed 6 bases at V and 4 bases at J, leaving 6 bases unmatched. Germline V gene sequence: CDR1 ENHRY, CDR2 SYGVKD. The CDR3 is 15 residues long. The DNA of the CDR3 is TGTGCCATCAGCATCGCAGCGGGAGGGTACAATGAGCAGTTCTTC. This gives the protein CAISIAAGGYNEQFF.

About this clonotype itself: The junction shows a germline mismatch at one end, possibly a read error. The chain combines TRBV4-2 with TRBJ2-2, with a possible D match to TRBD1 (5 bases). The CDR3 loop spans 14 amino acids. CDR1 is LGHNA and CDR2 is YNFKEQ in the germline V gene. CDR3 residues: CTSSQDRNTGELFF. The CDR3 nucleotides read TGTACCAGCAGCCAAGACAGAAACACCGGGGAGCTGTTTTTT.

In regard to this clonotype: The junction differs from germline at one of its ends, possibly a read error. This chain uses TRBV28 with TRBJ2-5, with TRBD1 identical over 8 bases. Germline V gives CDR1 MDHEN, CDR2 SYDVKM. The CDR3 spans 14 residues. DNA of the CDR3: TGTGCCAACAGTTTAGGCCGCAGGACAGGGAGGCAGTACTTC. Protein product: CANSLGRRTGRQYF.

The rearrangement uses TRBV29-1 and TRBJ2-3; 10 nucleotides align to TRBD2. The CDR3 is 15 residues long. J was trimmed by 1 base and V by 6 bases; bases with no gene match: 7. The germline CDR1 and CDR2 sequences are SQVTM and ANQGSEA. This CDR3 reads CSVLGLAGGTDTQYF. The CDR3 nucleotides read TGCAGCGTCCTAGGCCTAGCGGGGGGCACAGATACGCAGTATTTT.

The table lists this clonotype with a few counts. In DNA form, the CDR3 reads TGTGCCAGCAGCTATGCGGGTCGCAATCAGCCCCAGCATTTT. Translating it yields CASSYAGRNQPQHF. The V call is TRBV6-2 or TRBV6-3, the J call TRBJ1-5; D is undetermined. Looked up from germline, CDR1 is MNHEY and CDR2 is SVGEGT. V was trimmed by 6 bases and J by 2 bases, leaving 11 bases between them. The CDR3 is 14 residues long.

A note on this clonotype: An end of the junction differs from the germline gene, which may be a read error. This chain joins TRBV28 and TRBJ1-2; D is perhaps TRBD1 (6 bases). This CDR3 comprises 15 residues. The V gene's germline CDR1 is MDHEN and CDR2 SYDVKM. For the CDR3, the DNA is TGTGTCAGCAGTTTCAATTTCGGACAGACCTATGGCTACACCTTC. Translating it yields CVSSFNFGQTYGYTF.